This TCR beta chain was profiled in a study of control samples from healthy donors and cancer patients (dated by TCRdb to 2018 to 2020). The library was generated by the immunoSEQ multiplex PCR assay. TCRdb stores this immuneACCESS table with in-frame sequences only. Part of the clones is absent; in the studies checked, under half of the shortfall reflects unresolved V genes, and no reason is known for the rest. Present in this sample are around 120,000 clones, about 88% of which were seen just once. The biggest ten clones account for approximately 2.2% of the sample. Clipping removes 4 bases from V and 7 bases from J, with 7 as the unmatched junction base count. Counted from cysteine to phenylalanine, this CDR3 has 15 amino acids. Here the CDR3 DNA is all that survives: 45 bases in frame from base 1. From the germline V gene, CDR1 is ENHRY and CDR2 is SYGVKD. As to this clone: No antigen is known for it. Base qualities are not provided; no much larger clone lies one nucleotide away.

The sample taken for sequencing was blood. This clonotype was obtained from a woman in her 70s in good health. The chain is made from TRBV10-3 and TRBJ1-6; 7 nucleotides in the junction match TRBD1. The CDR3 region has the sequence CAISGTGVWNSPLHF. The nucleotide sequence is TGTGCCATCAGTGGAACAGGGGTTTGGAATTCACCCCTCCACTTT.